This T cell receptor (beta chain) was recovered during a study of PD-L1 blockade in urothelial cancer. Study-level background: Twenty-five of the 29 patients were men with bladder-origin urothelial cancer. The researchers analyzed blood 3 weeks (second dose) and 6 weeks after treatment start. Per blood sample, T cells had a median of about 130,000.

General study points: Better survival was forecast by a pretreatment blood TCR clonality below the median.

TCRdb's copy holds only in-frame clones and misses some; the assay was immunoSEQ multiplex PCR. Here the sample spans roughly 130,000 clones, roughly 84% being singletons. Trimming cost V 2 bases and J 5 bases, with 10 bases left between them. CDR1 is SGHRS and CDR2 is YFSETQ in the germline V gene. This CDR3 has 13 amino acids. The table lists this clone with a count of one. Its antigen is not known. The time point: pretreatment peripheral blood. This clonotype was obtained from a man in his fifties with urothelial cancer. The sample was PBMCs, taken around atezolizumab (anti-PD-L1) treatment. The chain couples TRBV5-1 to TRBJ1-2, with D uncertain. CDR3 nucleotide sequence: TGCGCCAGCAGCTTAAGTGCCGAGTATGGCTACACCTTC. Its translation: CASSLSAEYGYTF. Variable domain in full (rest from reference TRBV5-1 and TRBJ1-2): KAGVTQTPRYLIKTRGQQVTLSCSPISGHRSVSWYQQTPGQGLQFLFEYFSETQRNKGNFPGRFSGRQFSNSRSEMNVSTLELGDSALYLCASSLSAEYGYTFGSGTRLTVV.